One and the same sample provided the 20 T cell receptor beta chains below, sequenced in a study of blood T cell repertoires in COVID-19. Repertoires were generated with immunoSEQ multiplex PCR, while TCRdb's copy carries only in-frame clones and drops some. The data show 150,000 to 200,000 clones, over 75% seen once. The sequenced sample was PBMCs or T cells enriched from blood (not recorded which). The receptors shown here come from a man aged 40-49 years who had recovered from COVID-19.

V is TRBV7-9 and J is TRBJ2-1; tentatively, D is TRBD2 (6 bases). The CDR3 runs to 13 residues. CDR1 and CDR2 (germline): SEHNR, FQNEAQ (reference sequence). V was cut by 5 bases and J by 3 bases, with 8 bases left in between. This CDR3 reads CASSPGGYNEQFF. DNA for the CDR3: TGTGCCAGCAGCCCCGGGGGCTACAATGAGCAGTTCTTC.

The chain is built from TRBV5-1 and TRBJ1-2; 8 bases fit TRBD1. Germline V gene data show CDR1 as SGHRS and CDR2 as YFSETQ. Trimming at V came to 0 bases and at J to 3 bases, leaving 7 bases not matched to a gene. The CDR3 loop spans 16 amino acids. In DNA, the CDR3 is TGCGCCAGCAGCTTGGGGACAGGGTCTAGCTACTATGGCTACACCTTC. Protein: CASSLGTGSSYYGYTF.

The CDR3, as DNA: TGCGCCAGCAGCTTGCCAGAATCAAATTCACCCCTCCACTTT. Translation gives CASSLPESNSPLHF. The V call is TRBV5-1, the J call TRBJ1-6; D is undetermined. The ends were cut back, 1 base at V and 7 bases at J, with 9 bases in the middle. The CDR3 runs 14 residues. Germline assignment: CDR1 SGHRS and CDR2 YFSETQ.

In DNA form, the CDR3 reads TGTGCCAGCTCACCACGGAGACTAGCGGGGACAGAGACCCAGTACTTC. The encoded protein is CASSPRRLAGTETQYF. V usage is TRBV18 and J usage is TRBJ2-5, with TRBD2 identical over 11 bases. The CDR3 totals 16 residues. The junction had 5 bases not matched to a gene; V was cut back by 1 base and J by 4 bases. CDR1 and CDR2 (germline): KGHSH, LQKENI.

V usage is TRBV27 and J usage is TRBJ1-5; D possibly corresponds to TRBD1 (5 bases). Germline CDR1 MNHEY, CDR2 SMNVEV (reference sequence). The CDR3 is 15 amino acids. CDR3 loop: CAKTGDAPHPARQHF. CDR3 in DNA: TGTGCTAAGACGGGGGACGCCCCCCACCCAGCCCGGCAGCATTTT.

The chain has TRBV7-9 and TRBJ1-1, with D possibly matching TRBD1 (5 bases). This CDR3 region has 15 residues. The germline V gene encodes CDR1 SEHNR and CDR2 FQNEAQ (reference sequence). The V gene lost 5 bases and the J gene lost 0 bases, with 13 bases spanning the gap. The CDR3 nucleotides are TGTGCCAGCAGCCCGTGGGGGGATATGAACACTGAAGCTTTCTTT. This codes for CASSPWGDMNTEAFF.

The J gene is TRBJ1-1, the V gene TRBV5-6, with TRBD1 as a possible D gene (5 bases). This CDR3 has 12 residues. The V gene's germline CDR1 is SGHDT and CDR2 YYEEEE. V lost 3 bases to trimming and J lost 5 bases, with 8 bases between them. CDR3 nucleotide sequence: TGTGCCAGCAGCTGGAGACAGACTGAAGCTTTCTTT. Amino acid sequence: CASSWRQTEAFF.

V and J are TRBV6-5 and TRBJ1-1, with D tentatively TRBD1 (5 bases). Trimming cost V 8 bases and J 0 bases, with 16 bases left between them. This CDR3 has 15 residues. CDR1 and CDR2 from the germline V gene are MNHEY and SVGAGI. This chain's CDR3 is CASLPTGLMNTEAFF. CDR3 sequence (DNA): TGTGCCAGCTTACCCACAGGACTAATGAACACTGAAGCTTTCTTT.

The V and J genes are TRBV5-4 and TRBJ1-1; 11 positions agree with TRBD1. V lost 3 bases to trimming and J lost 0 bases; unmatched junction nucleotides: 1. CDR3 length equals 15 residues. Per the germline V gene, CDR1 is SGHNT and CDR2 is YYREEE (reference sequence). Here the CDR3 reads CASSWGQGVNTEAFF. CDR3 nucleotides: TGTGCCAGCAGCTGGGGACAGGGGGTGAACACTGAAGCTTTCTTT.

This chain links TRBV2 with TRBJ2-1; 8 positions match TRBD1. Trimming cost V 4 bases and J 9 bases; bases outside gene matches: 5. CDR3 size: 13 residues. Germline V gene lookup returns CDR1 SNHLY and CDR2 FYNNEI. CDR3 DNA: TGTGCCAGCAGTGCGGGACAGGTCGGTGAGCAGTTCTTC. Protein sequence: CASSAGQVGEQFF.

The chain carries TRBV5-6 and TRBJ1-1, with 8 bases aligning to TRBD1. The CDR3 has 15 amino acids. V trimming: 0 bases; J trimming: 5 bases; junction bases outside the gene matches: 6. CDR1 and CDR2 (germline): SGHDT, YYEEEE. This CDR3 is CASSLDGQGRTEAFF. The CDR3 coding sequence is TGTGCCAGCAGCTTGGACGGACAGGGAAGAACTGAAGCTTTCTTT.

V usage is TRBV27 and J usage is TRBJ1-2; 9 bases line up with TRBD1. In germline, CDR1 is MNHEY, CDR2 SMNVEV (reference sequence). V lost 6 bases to trimming and J lost 2 bases; unmatched junction nucleotides: 7. The CDR3 runs to 15 residues. This CDR3 reads CASRQTGGENYGYTF. The CDR3 region has the DNA TGTGCCAGCAGACAGACAGGGGGAGAAAACTATGGCTACACCTTC.

In its sample, this clone was seen once. V and J are TRBV6-1 and TRBJ2-2; 11 bases are a match to TRBD2. The CDR3 is made up of 13 amino acids. The V gene's germline CDR1 is MNHNS and CDR2 SASEGT. The V segment lost 8 bases and the J segment 4 bases; nucleotides outside the gene matches: 0. This chain's CDR3 is CASGTSGTGELFF. CDR3 nucleotide sequence: TGTGCCAGCGGGACTAGCGGCACCGGGGAGCTGTTTTTT.

V is TRBV27 and J is TRBJ2-5, with TRBD2 matching over 7 bases. CDR3 length: 12 amino acids. Germline V gene sequence: CDR1 MNHEY, CDR2 SMNVEV (reference sequence). V was clipped by 8 bases and J by 1 base; unmatched bases: 1. DNA of the CDR3: TGTGCCAGCCGGGGGGTCCAAGAGACCCAGTACTTC. This translates into CASRGVQETQYF.

This chain joins TRBV6-5 and TRBJ2-2; TRBD1 aligns across 9 bases. After removal of 6 bases from V and 6 bases from J, the junction contained 8 bases not matched to a gene. This CDR3 has 15 residues. Germline CDR1 reads MNHEY; CDR2 reads SVGAGI. CDR3 in amino acids: CASRPDRGPSGELFF. DNA for the CDR3: TGTGCCAGCAGGCCGGACAGGGGCCCTTCCGGGGAGCTGTTTTTT.

This rearrangement joins TRBV5-1 to TRBJ2-1; a weak D match, TRBD1 (7 bases). V lost 0 bases to trimming and J lost 8 bases, with 15 bases between them. The germline V gene has CDR1 SGHRS and CDR2 YFSETQ. This CDR3 is built from 15 residues. The CDR3 loop is CASSLGRGVLDEQFF. The DNA for the CDR3 is TGCGCCAGCAGCTTGGGCAGGGGGGTCTTGGATGAGCAGTTCTTC. The full variable domain, its missing parts supplied by reference TRBV5-1 and TRBJ2-1, is KAGVTQTPRYLIKTRGQQVTLSCSPISGHRSVSWYQQTPGQGLQFLFEYFSETQRNKGNFPGRFSGRQFSNSRSEMNVSTLELGDSALYLCASSLGRGVLDEQFFGPGTRLTVL.

This clone was seen a single time. The chain employs TRBV10-2 and TRBJ2-2; the D gene is possibly TRBD1 (6 bases). Trimming stripped 6 bases from V and 6 bases from J, with 14 bases between. This CDR3 comprises 14 residues. Germline V gene data show CDR1 as WSHSY and CDR2 as SAAADI. The CDR3 here is CASRQGSRAGELFF. The CDR3 nucleotides read TGCGCCAGCAGACAGGGCTCAAGGGCCGGGGAGCTGTTTTTT.

The chain carries TRBV28 and TRBJ2-3; weak D call: TRBD1 (5 bases). The CDR3 length is 17 residues. Trimming stripped 5 bases from V and 2 bases from J, with 20 bases between. The germline CDR1 and CDR2 sequences are MDHEN and SYDVKM. CDR3 sequence: CASSPPGAYGLTDTQYF. CDR3 in DNA: TGTGCCAGCAGTCCCCCTGGGGCGTACGGGCTCACAGATACGCAGTATTTT.

A few counts support this clone. The CDR3 sequence is CSASGQGAEAFF. The CDR3 DNA reads as TGCAGTGCTAGTGGACAGGGGGCTGAAGCTTTCTTT. The genes are TRBV20-1 and TRBJ1-1; 10 bases line up with TRBD1. Germline assignment: CDR1 DFQATT and CDR2 SNEGSKA (reference sequence). The J segment lost 6 bases and the V segment lost 3 bases, leaving 1 base of the junction unmatched. The CDR3 extends over 12 amino acids.

The chain recombines TRBV19 with TRBJ1-6, with D perhaps matching TRBD1 (6 bases). Germline values: CDR1 LNHDA, CDR2 SQIVND (reference sequence). This CDR3 is 15 amino acids long. V was shortened by 2 bases and J by 5 bases, with 10 bases between the two germline ends. The CDR3 reads CASSIWGPDNSPLHF. As DNA, the CDR3 is TGTGCCAGTAGTATATGGGGGCCGGATAATTCACCCCTCCACTTT. Drawing the rest from reference TRBV19 and TRBJ1-6, the complete variable domain is DGGITQSPKYLFRKEGQNVTLSCEQNLNHDAMYWYRQDPGQGLRLIYYSQIVNDFQKGDIAEGYSVSREKKESFPLTVTSAQKNPTAFYLCASSIWGPDNSPLHFGNGTRLTVT.